The 31 T cell receptor beta chains listed next were all sequenced from one sample in a study of blood T cell repertoires in COVID-19. Assay: immunoSEQ multiplex PCR; the TCRdb copy retains only in-frame clones and omits some. This table holds 200,000 or so clones, about 88% found once. What was sequenced was PBMCs or T cells enriched from blood (not recorded which). The receptors originated from a woman aged 25 to 39 who had recovered from COVID-19.

V usage is TRBV11-3 and J usage is TRBJ1-6, with D unclear. V shed 5 bases and J shed 6 bases, with 11 bases lying between them. The CDR3 sequence is 14 residues long. Germline CDR1 SGHNT, CDR2 YENEEA. Here the CDR3 DNA reads TGTGCCAGCAGCGCGGAGGCGGTTAATTCACCCCTCCACTTT. This encodes CASSAEAVNSPLHF.

This clone is a singleton in its sample. V is TRBV12-5 and J is TRBJ1-1; D remains ambiguous. The CDR3 covers 20 residues. Trimming removed 0 bases at V and 7 bases at J, with 30 bases between. CDR1 LGHNT and CDR2 FRNRAP come from the germline V gene. The CDR3 coding sequence is TGTGCTAGTGGTTTGGTACGCACTCTTATTAGGGAACGGGAGCCTTATGAAGCTTTCTTT. This translates into CASGLVRTLIREREPYEAFF.

V gene TRBV7-9 combines with J gene TRBJ1-1; no definite D call. V shed 0 bases and J shed 8 bases, with 13 bases lying between them. The V gene's germline CDR1 is SEHNR and CDR2 FQNEAQ (reference sequence). The CDR3 is made up of 14 amino acids. The CDR3 spells CASSLALRGREAFF. The CDR3 nucleotides are TGTGCCAGCAGCTTAGCGCTGCGGGGTAGGGAAGCTTTCTTT.

CDR3 amino acids: CASSEAVAGGREQYF. DNA of the CDR3: TGTGCCAGCAGTGAAGCAGTAGCGGGGGGGCGCGAGCAGTACTTC. The V call is TRBV6-1, the J call TRBJ2-7, with 11 nucleotides matching TRBD2. CDR1 is MNHNS, CDR2 SASEGT, per germline. The CDR3 consists of 15 residues. Trimming at V came to 0 bases and at J to 6 bases, leaving 4 bases not matched to a gene.

The J gene is TRBJ2-7, the V gene TRBV27; TRBD2 matches at 7 bases. CDR1 MNHEY and CDR2 SMNVEV come from the germline V gene (reference sequence). J was trimmed by 0 bases and V by 3 bases; bases with no gene match: 8. There are 16 residues in the CDR3. The CDR3 is CASSFSSGESSYEQYF. CDR3 bases: TGTGCCAGCAGTTTTTCCAGCGGGGAGAGCTCCTACGAGCAGTACTTC.

The genes are TRBV5-1 and TRBJ2-7, with D possibly TRBD2 on 5 matching bases. Germline V gene sequence: CDR1 SGHRS, CDR2 YFSETQ. V was shortened by 0 bases and J by 7 bases, with 8 bases between the two germline ends. The CDR3 covers 12 residues. The CDR3 sequence: CASSLGTGEQYF. CDR3 coding DNA: TGCGCCAGCAGCTTGGGAACGGGAGAGCAGTACTTC.

The chain combines TRBV3-1 (or the pseudogene TRBV3-2) with TRBJ1-4; D perhaps matches TRBD1 (6 bases). V was clipped by 8 bases and J by 4 bases, with 8 bases between them. The length of the CDR3 is 12 residues. In germline, CDR1 is LGHDT, CDR2 YNNKEL (reference sequence). CDR3 DNA sequence: TGTGCCAGCCGCAGGGGTAATGAAAAACTGTTTTTT. This gives the protein CASRRGNEKLFF.

This rearrangement joins TRBV12-3 or TRBV12-4 to TRBJ1-1; no clear D. There are 13 residues in the CDR3. V was cut by 2 bases and J by 3 bases, with 7 bases left in between. The DNA for the CDR3 is TGTGCCAGCAGTTTATGGCGGGACACTGAAGCTTTCTTT. It encodes CASSLWRDTEAFF.

The chain carries TRBV5-4 and TRBJ2-7, with D perhaps matching TRBD2 (5 bases). V gave up 1 base and J gave up 5 bases, with 10 bases separating them. Germline V gene data show CDR1 as SGHNT and CDR2 as YYREEE (reference sequence). The CDR3 loop spans 13 amino acids. CDR3 residues: CASSLISVDEQYF. CDR3 bases: TGTGCCAGCAGCTTGATTAGCGTTGACGAGCAGTACTTC.

The chain recombines TRBV6-5 with TRBJ1-2; a possible D gene is TRBD1 (5 bases). There are 12 residues in the CDR3. The germline CDR1 and CDR2 sequences are MNHEY and SVGAGI. V was trimmed by 6 bases and J by 3 bases, leaving 8 bases between them. The CDR3 DNA reads as TGTGCCAGCAGATGGGGGGACTATGGCTACACCTTC. Translating it yields CASRWGDYGYTF.

This rearrangement joins TRBV14 to TRBJ2-5; tentatively, D is TRBD2 (5 bases). The CDR3 covers 16 residues. Germline V lookup: CDR1 SGHDN, CDR2 FVKESK. V dropped 1 base and J dropped 5 bases, with 17 bases sitting between them. CDR3 amino acids: CASSQALAVRRETQYF. The CDR3 nucleotides are TGTGCCAGCAGCCAAGCCCTAGCAGTTCGCCGGGAGACCCAGTACTTC.

This chain joins TRBV5-1 and TRBJ2-2; 7 bases are a match to TRBD1. The ends lost 3 bases at V and 0 bases at J; junction bases unmatched: 2. The V gene's germline CDR1 is SGHRS and CDR2 YFSETQ. The CDR3 has 15 residues. CDR3 DNA: TGCGCCAGCAGCTCGACAGGGACGAACACCGGGGAGCTGTTTTTT. Protein: CASSSTGTNTGELFF.

The V gene is TRBV6-2 or TRBV6-3, the J gene TRBJ1-1; D is unclear. The CDR3 is made up of 13 amino acids. Trimming removed 4 bases from V and 6 bases from J, with 12 bases in between. CDR1 is MNHEY and CDR2 is SVGEGT in the germline V gene. Written as DNA, the CDR3 is TGTGCCAGCAGTTCGCTCCGCGTGGCTGAAGCTTTCTTT. Its protein product is CASSSLRVAEAFF.

CDR3 in DNA: TGTGCCAGCAGCTCCGGACAGGCCATCTATGGCTACACCTTC. Translating it yields CASSSGQAIYGYTF. The V and J genes are TRBV13 and TRBJ1-2; 7 bases agree with TRBD1. Per germline, CDR1 PRHDT and CDR2 FYEKMQ (reference sequence). The CDR3 is 14 residues long. The J segment lost 4 bases and the V segment lost 4 bases, leaving 6 bases of the junction unmatched.

The chain links TRBV20-1 to TRBJ2-4; 7 positions match TRBD1. This CDR3 is built from 11 residues. CDR1 is DFQATT and CDR2 is SNEGSKA in the germline V gene (reference sequence). V gave up 6 bases and J gave up 11 bases; unmatched junction bases: 7. As DNA, the CDR3 is TGCAGTGCCCCCGGGACAGAATTTCAGTACTTC. Protein: CSAPGTEFQYF.

On this clone itself: One end of the junction varies from germline; a read error may be responsible. The V gene is TRBV3-1 (or the pseudogene TRBV3-2), the J gene TRBJ2-1; D ambiguous. The germline V gene has CDR1 LGHDT and CDR2 YNNKEL (reference sequence). There are 15 residues in the CDR3. This CDR3 reads CASSQDSSSHNEQFF. As DNA, the CDR3 is TGTGCCAGCAGCCAAGATTCTTCCTCCCACAATGAGCAGTTCTTC.

V usage is TRBV9 and J usage is TRBJ1-1; 10 bases line up with TRBD1. Trimming at V came to 0 bases and at J to 5 bases, leaving 13 bases not matched to a gene. CDR1 and CDR2 from the germline V gene are SGDLS and YYNGEE. The CDR3 is made up of 18 amino acids. As DNA, the CDR3 is TGTGCCAGCAGCGTAGATTCGGGACAGGGGTGGGGTGGTACTGAAGCTTTCTTT. Protein sequence: CASSVDSGQGWGGTEAFF.

The chain uses TRBV7-9 and TRBJ1-1; D gene ambiguous. The V end lost 5 bases, the J end lost 3 bases, and 10 bases lay between the germline ends. There are 13 residues in the CDR3. Germline assignment: CDR1 SEHNR and CDR2 FQNEAQ (reference sequence). The CDR3 is CASSRDGDTEAFF. The CDR3 nucleotides read TGTGCCAGCAGCCGTGACGGGGACACTGAAGCTTTCTTT.

The V and J genes are TRBV7-3 and TRBJ2-2; TRBD2 matches 13 bases. V gave up 5 bases and J gave up 4 bases; unmatched junction bases: 16. CDR1 and CDR2 from the germline V gene are SGHTA and FQGTGA. The CDR3 runs 20 residues. The DNA of the CDR3 is TGTGCCAGCAGCCTATCCGGGACTAGCGGGGATTTCAGGGTCACCGGGGAGCTGTTTTTT. Amino acids: CASSLSGTSGDFRVTGELFF.

The chain couples TRBV5-1 to TRBJ2-7, with TRBD1 matching over 10 bases. The CDR3 length is 13 residues. V lost 0 bases to trimming and J lost 12 bases; unmatched junction nucleotides: 6. The germline V gene encodes CDR1 SGHRS and CDR2 YFSETQ. CDR3 protein: CASSLDTGTGVYF. In DNA, the CDR3 is TGCGCCAGCAGCTTGGATACCGGGACAGGGGTGTACTTC.

The V and J genes are TRBV24-1 and TRBJ2-5; D unclear. The germline CDR1 and CDR2 sequences are KGHDR and SFDVKD. Trimming took 7 bases from V and 0 from J, leaving 8 bases between them. The CDR3 totals 13 residues. The CDR3 region is CATSTEYQETQYF. The CDR3 nucleotides read TGTGCCACCAGCACAGAGTACCAAGAGACCCAGTACTTC.

The chain couples TRBV18 to TRBJ2-2; 9 bases are a match to TRBD2. Germline V gene lookup returns CDR1 KGHSH and CDR2 LQKENI. The CDR3 is 15 amino acids. J was trimmed by 5 bases and V by 3 bases; bases with no gene match: 4. CDR3 residues: CASSPTSGETGELFF. CDR3 sequence (DNA): TGTGCCAGCTCACCGACTAGCGGAGAGACCGGGGAGCTGTTTTTT.

The V gene is TRBV6-1, the J gene TRBJ1-5, with D perhaps TRBD1 (6 bases). The germline gives CDR1 MNHNS, CDR2 SASEGT. The CDR3 length is 15 residues. Deletions cut 3 bases from V and 2 bases from J, with 11 bases between. In DNA form, the CDR3 reads TGTGCCAGCAGTGAGACAGGTAGGGGCAATCAGCCCCAGCATTTT. The encoded protein is CASSETGRGNQPQHF.

This clone was counted a single time. This chain joins TRBV7-9 and TRBJ2-6; D is undetermined. Between the trimmed V and J ends, which lost 6 bases and 0 bases, there was a span of 9 bases. CDR3 length: 15 residues. Germline CDR1 is SEHNR and CDR2 is FQNEAQ (reference sequence). DNA of the CDR3: TGTGCCAGCAGACCTGACTTCTCTGGGGCCAACGTCCTGACTTTC. Translating gives CASRPDFSGANVLTF.

This clone was detected once. The chain joins TRBV19 to TRBJ2-3; the match to TRBD2 covers 9 bases. CDR3 length: 16 residues. Trimming cost V 4 bases and J 6 bases; bases outside gene matches: 11. CDR1 LNHDA and CDR2 SQIVND come from the germline V gene (reference sequence). CDR3 coding DNA: TGTGCCAGTAGTACCCCGGGTAGCGGGGGACCGGATACGCAGTATTTT. Protein: CASSTPGSGGPDTQYF. Drawing the rest from reference TRBV19 and TRBJ2-3, the complete variable domain is DGGITQSPKYLFRKEGQNVTLSCEQNLNHDAMYWYRQDPGQGLRLIYYSQIVNDFQKGDIAEGYSVSREKKESFPLTVTSAQKNPTAFYLCASSTPGSGGPDTQYFGPGTRLTVL.

This clone was detected a few times. The CDR3 DNA reads TGTGCCAGCAGCCCCGCGGGATCAGGGGGCGAGCAGTACTTC. The encoded protein is CASSPAGSGGEQYF. The rearrangement joins TRBV7-2 to TRBJ2-7; D may be TRBD1 (7 bases). The V and J ends lost 5 bases and 6 bases respectively, with 17 bases between them. The CDR3 has 14 residues. Germline V CDR1 and CDR2: SGHTA, FQGNSA.

This clone was detected only once. This chain links TRBV12-5 with TRBJ2-3, with D tentatively TRBD2 (7 bases). Germline V gene data show CDR1 as LGHNT and CDR2 as FRNRAP. The CDR3 runs to 18 residues. The ends were cut back, 1 base at V and 0 bases at J, with 17 bases in the middle. The CDR3, as DNA: TGTGCTAGTGGTTTGGGTCGGGGGGCCTACAATAGCACAGATACGCAGTATTTT. Translation gives CASGLGRGAYNSTDTQYF.

The chain links TRBV6-5 to TRBJ2-4; TRBD1 agrees at 7 bases. The CDR3 contains 14 residues. CDR1 is MNHEY and CDR2 is SVGAGI in the germline V gene. The V and J ends lost 10 bases and 0 bases, in that order; junction bases with no gene match: 6. In DNA, the CDR3 is TGTGCCACCACCGGGACAGTAGCCAAAAACATTCAGTACTTC. Amino acid sequence: CATTGTVAKNIQYF.

The V and J genes are TRBV7-9 and TRBJ1-5, with D tentatively TRBD1 (6 bases). The V gene's germline CDR1 is SEHNR and CDR2 FQNEAQ (reference sequence). This CDR3 is built from 13 residues. Trimming cost V 4 bases and J 7 bases, with 11 bases left between them. CDR3 bases: TGTGCCAGCAGCTCGGGGGGGGGCCAGCCCCAGCATTTT. Translation: CASSSGGGQPQHF.

This rearrangement joins TRBV7-3 to TRBJ2-1; D is perhaps TRBD2 (6 bases). CDR1 and CDR2 (germline): SGHTA, FQGTGA. The CDR3 covers 13 residues. The V gene lost 5 bases and the J gene lost 3 bases, with 8 bases spanning the gap. This CDR3 reads CASSQGLYNEQFF. CDR3 nucleotides: TGTGCCAGCAGCCAGGGACTCTACAATGAGCAGTTCTTC.

This clone was seen only once. This rearrangement joins TRBV4-1 to TRBJ1-3; 7 bases agree with TRBD1. The CDR3 length is 16 residues. The germline V gene has CDR1 MGHRA and CDR2 YSYEKL. V trimming: 0 bases; J trimming: 4 bases; junction bases outside the gene matches: 6. The CDR3 region is CASSQDLRQGGNTIYF. Written as DNA, the CDR3 is TGCGCCAGCAGCCAAGATCTGAGACAGGGAGGAAACACCATATATTTT.